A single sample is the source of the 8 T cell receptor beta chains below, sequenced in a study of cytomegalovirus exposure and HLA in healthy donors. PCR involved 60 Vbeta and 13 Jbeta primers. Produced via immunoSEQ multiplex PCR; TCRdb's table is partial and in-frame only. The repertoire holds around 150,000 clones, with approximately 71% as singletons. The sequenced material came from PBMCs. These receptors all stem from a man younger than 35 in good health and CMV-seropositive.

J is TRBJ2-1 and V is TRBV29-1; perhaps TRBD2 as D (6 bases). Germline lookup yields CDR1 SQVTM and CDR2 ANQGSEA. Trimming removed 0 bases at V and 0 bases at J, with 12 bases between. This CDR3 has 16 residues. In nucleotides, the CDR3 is TGCAGCGTTGAAGATCCTCGGGAGAGCTCCTACAATGAGCAGTTCTTC. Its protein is CSVEDPRESSYNEQFF.

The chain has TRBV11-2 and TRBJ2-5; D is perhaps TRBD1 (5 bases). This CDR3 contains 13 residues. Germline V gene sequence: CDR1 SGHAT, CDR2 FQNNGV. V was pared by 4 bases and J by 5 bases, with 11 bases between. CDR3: CASSYDSMETQYF. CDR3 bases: TGTGCCAGCAGCTACGACAGTATGGAGACCCAGTACTTC.

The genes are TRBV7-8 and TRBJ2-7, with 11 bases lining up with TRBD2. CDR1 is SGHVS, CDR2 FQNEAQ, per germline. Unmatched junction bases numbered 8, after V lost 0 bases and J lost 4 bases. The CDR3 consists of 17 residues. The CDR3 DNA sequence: TGTGCCAGCAGCTTAGCGCGAGGTAGCGGGAGGGATTACGAGCAGTACTTC. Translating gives CASSLARGSGRDYEQYF.

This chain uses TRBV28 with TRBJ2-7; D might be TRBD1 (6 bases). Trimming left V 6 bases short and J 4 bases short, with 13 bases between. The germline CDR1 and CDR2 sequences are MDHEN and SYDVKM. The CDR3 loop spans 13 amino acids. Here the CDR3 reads CASRPQGRYEQYF. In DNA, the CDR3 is TGTGCCAGCAGGCCACAGGGACGGTACGAGCAGTACTTC.

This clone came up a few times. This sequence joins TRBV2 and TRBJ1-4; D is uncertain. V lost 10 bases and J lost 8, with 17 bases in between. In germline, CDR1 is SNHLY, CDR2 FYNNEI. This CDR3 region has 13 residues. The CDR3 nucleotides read TGTGCCACCCTAGTTGGCGGCGGGGAAAAACTGTTTTTT. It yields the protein CATLVGGGEKLFF. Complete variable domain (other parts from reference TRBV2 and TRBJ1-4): EPEVTQTPSHQVTQMGQEVILRCVPISNHLYFYWYRQILGQKVEFLVSFYNNEISEKSEIFDDQFSVERPDGSNFTLKIRSTKLEDSAMYFCATLVGGGEKLFFGSGTQLSVL.

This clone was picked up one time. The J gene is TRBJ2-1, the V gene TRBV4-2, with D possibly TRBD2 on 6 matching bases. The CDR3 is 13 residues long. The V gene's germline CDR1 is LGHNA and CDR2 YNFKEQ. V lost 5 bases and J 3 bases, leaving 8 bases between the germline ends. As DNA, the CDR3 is TGTGCCAGCAGCAGGACTATCTACAATGAGCAGTTCTTC. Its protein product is CASSRTIYNEQFF.

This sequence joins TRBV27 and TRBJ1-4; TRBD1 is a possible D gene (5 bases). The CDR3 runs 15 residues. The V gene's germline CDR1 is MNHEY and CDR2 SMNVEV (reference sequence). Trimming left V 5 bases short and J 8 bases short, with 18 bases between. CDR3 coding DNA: TGTGCCAGCAGTGCCGATTATCAGGGTCGCGAAAAACTGTTTTTT. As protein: CASSADYQGREKLFF.

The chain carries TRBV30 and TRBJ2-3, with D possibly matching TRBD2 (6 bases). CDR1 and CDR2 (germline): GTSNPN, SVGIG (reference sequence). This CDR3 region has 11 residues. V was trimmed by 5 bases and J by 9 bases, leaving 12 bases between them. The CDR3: CAWDRDSTQYF. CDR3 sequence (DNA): TGTGCCTGGGACCGGGACTCAACGCAGTATTTT.